This TCR beta chain was sequenced in a study of vaccination and CD4 T cells after COVID-19. The treatment here: roughly 11-day PBMC culture with coronavirus spike peptide pools or control peptides (ViraFEST assay). General study findings and limits: Among those convalescent, a median around 87% of reactive clones emerged solely post-vaccination. Median counts of SARS-CoV-2-reactive clonotypes increased from about 20 to 38; this difference was not significant.

CDR1 DFQATT and CDR2 SNEGSKA come from the germline V gene (reference sequence). The CDR3 sequence is 14 residues long. V lost 3 bases to trimming and J lost 0 bases, with 10 bases between them. The Oncomine TCR Beta short-read assay was what sequenced the DNA obtained from cultured CD4+ T cells. TCRdb called the PCR reads again in MiXCR, with one record for every CDR3 protein. The data hold about 12,000 distinct CDR3 sequences, with just under 80% observed a single time. The count of this clonotype is one. What it binds is not known. The sequenced sample was CD4+ T cells from blood, cultured in vitro. This chain uses TRBV20-1 with TRBJ2-3; D might be TRBD2 (6 bases). This receptor was taken from a human donor who had recovered from COVID-19. The CDR3 DNA reads as TGCAGTGCTAGGGCGGGGTTAAGCACAGATACGCAGTATTTT. This gives the protein CSARAGLSTDTQYF.